The following is a T cell receptor (beta chain) sequence with its context. No cognate antigen has been identified for it. One base away there is no much larger clone; base qualities are not given. This sample is part of a study of control samples from healthy donors and cancer patients (dated by TCRdb to 2020 to 2021). Library prep was done by the immunoSEQ multiplex PCR assay. Not all clones reach the TCRdb copy of this immuneACCESS table, which keeps in-frame sequences only. Checked studies attribute under half of the gap to unresolved V genes and leave the rest unexplained. Within this sample are just over 150,000 clones, with 85% to 95% of them counted one time only. Roughly 2.3% of the sample belongs to the ten largest clones. The sample was blood. The sequence derives from a man over 45 in good health.

Here is the DNA: TGTGCCAGCAGCCAAATCCTCAAGACGTCAGGAAACACCATATATTTT. This translates into CASSQILKTSGNTIYF. This chain joins TRBV3-1 (or the pseudogene TRBV3-2) to TRBJ1-3, with no confident D gene call. From the germline V gene (reference sequence), CDR1 is LGHDT and CDR2 is YNNKEL. Reading from cysteine to phenylalanine, the CDR3 counts 16 amino acids. Solely the CDR3 DNA is kept, with 48 bases framed from the first base. The V end loses 2 bases and the J end loses 4 bases, and a stretch of 15 bases separates them.